This entry lists 19 T cell receptor beta chains sequenced from one sample in a study of blood T cells in healthy people across ages. A second PCR, run for roughly 7 to 11 cycles, used a sample-barcoded 5' primer plus a J-beta primer mix. TCRdb redid the calling of the 5' RACE reads with MiXCR, one entry per CDR3 protein. Found here are 550,000 to 750,000 distinct CDR3 sequences, around 20% of them singletons; the top ten hold roughly 3.9%. Sequenced material: blood. The receptors shown here come from a man aged 70-80 years in good health.

The chain recombines TRBV3-1 with TRBJ2-3; D unclear. Trimming took off 0 bases at V and 2 bases at J, with 6 bases between the two ends. Germline CDR1 reads LGHDT; CDR2 reads YNNKEL (reference sequence). The CDR3 is 14 amino acids. The CDR3 sequence: CASSQELLTDTQYF. The CDR3 DNA reads as TGTGCCAGCAGCCAAGAACTACTCACAGATACGCAGTATTTT.

About this clonotype: A single base separates this from a much larger clone, so it may be a read error. This chain links TRBV20-1 with TRBJ1-3, with TRBD1 identical over 7 bases. V lost 6 bases, J lost 0 bases, and 5 bases stayed unmatched. This CDR3 has 14 amino acids. Germline V gene lookup returns CDR1 DFQATT and CDR2 SNEGSKA (reference sequence). The CDR3 nucleotides read TGCAGTGCCTGGGGACAGAGCTCTGGAAACACCATATATTTT. Translating it yields CSAWGQSSGNTIYF.

The chain has TRBV28 and TRBJ1-6, with a tentative D call TRBD1 (5 bases). The CDR3 contains 17 residues. Germline V gene lookup returns CDR1 MDHEN and CDR2 SYDVKM. The V and J ends lost 7 bases and 3 bases respectively, with 19 bases between them. CDR3 protein: CASTLIRGGDYNSPLHF. The CDR3, as DNA: TGTGCCAGCACTCTCATAAGGGGAGGGGACTATAATTCACCCCTCCACTTT.

This clonotype was counted only a few times. V usage is TRBV7-3 and J usage is TRBJ2-5, with TRBD2 as a possible D gene (6 bases). The germline CDR1 and CDR2 sequences are SGHTA and FQGTGA. Trimming left V 1 base short and J 5 bases short, with 8 bases between. The CDR3 spans 13 residues. In nucleotides, the CDR3 is TGTGCCAGCAGCTTAATTCGGGAGGAGACCCAGTACTTC. Its translation: CASSLIREETQYF.

The sample holds a few counts of this clonotype. The chain carries TRBV20-1 and TRBJ2-1; 12 bases line up with TRBD2. The CDR3 is 18 amino acids. CDR1 and CDR2 from the germline V gene are DFQATT and SNEGSKA (reference sequence). V trimming: 0 bases; J trimming: 0 bases; junction bases outside the gene matches: 6. The CDR3 region has the DNA TGCAGTGCTAGAGATAAACTAGCGGGAGGCCTCTCCTACAATGAGCAGTTCTTC. Its translation is CSARDKLAGGLSYNEQFF.

This clonotype was seen a few times. The chain uses TRBV9 and TRBJ2-3; no firm D call. Germline assignment: CDR1 SGDLS and CDR2 YYNGEE. This CDR3 spans 15 amino acids. Between the trimmed V and J ends, which lost 0 bases and 5 bases, there was a span of 13 bases. CDR3 in amino acids: CASSVAAAKGDTQYF. Here the CDR3 DNA reads TGTGCCAGCAGCGTAGCGGCGGCTAAGGGAGATACGCAGTATTTT.

This clonotype was detected a few times. V usage is TRBV10-1 and J usage is TRBJ2-1; tentative D call: TRBD2 (6 bases). The J call could be wrong; TRBJ2-7 is a better fit for the DNA end. Germline V gene data show CDR1 as WNHNN and CDR2 as SYGVQD (reference sequence). The CDR3 sequence is 15 residues long. The chain's CDR3 is CASSESTGRRYEQYF. The CDR3 region has the DNA TGCGCCAGCAGTGAGTCGACCGGGAGACGCTACGAGCAGTACTTC.

This clonotype came up a few times. The chain joins TRBV7-2 to TRBJ2-3, with a possible D match to TRBD1 (6 bases). The V and J ends lost 2 bases and 6 bases respectively, with 9 bases between them. Germline V gives CDR1 SGHTA, CDR2 FQGNSA. The CDR3 length is 13 residues. This chain's CDR3 is CASSLHRVDTQYF. CDR3 coding DNA: TGTGCCAGCAGCTTACACAGGGTGGATACGCAGTATTTT.

This clonotype was counted only a few times. V is TRBV10-3 and J is TRBJ2-7, with D possibly matching TRBD1 (7 bases). The CDR3 runs 14 residues. Germline-derived CDR1 and CDR2 are ENHRY and SYGVKD. The ends were cut back, 3 bases at V and 3 bases at J, with 12 bases in the middle. CDR3 sequence (DNA): TGTGCCATCAGTGACGGGGGACAGTACTACGAGCAGTACTTC. It encodes CAISDGGQYYEQYF.

This clonotype was counted only a few times. The chain links TRBV20-1 to TRBJ1-1; 8 bases match TRBD1. CDR3 length equals 16 residues. Germline V gives CDR1 DFQATT, CDR2 SNEGSKA (reference sequence). V lost 0 bases and J lost 5; bases outside the gene matches: 11. The CDR3: CSARDAGQGGKTEAFF. The CDR3 DNA sequence: TGCAGTGCTAGAGATGCCGGACAGGGCGGGAAGACTGAAGCTTTCTTT.

This clonotype was counted ten times or more. This chain links TRBV27 with TRBJ1-1; D gene ambiguous. In germline, CDR1 is MNHEY, CDR2 SMNVEV (reference sequence). V dropped 5 bases and J dropped 8 bases, with 15 bases sitting between them. The CDR3 consists of 13 residues. CDR3 nucleotide sequence: TGTGCCAGCAGTGCCCTGCCCCCAAGGGAAGCTTTCTTT. Amino acids: CASSALPPREAFF.

V gene TRBV20-1 combines with J gene TRBJ2-3; the match to TRBD2 covers 14 bases. Germline CDR1 DFQATT, CDR2 SNEGSKA (reference sequence). The CDR3 covers 18 residues. With 2 bases clipped from V and 6 bases from J, the junction kept 13 bases outside the gene matches. The CDR3: CSARSTPGLAGVGDTQYF. As DNA, the CDR3 is TGCAGTGCTAGATCCACTCCGGGACTAGCGGGAGTAGGGGATACGCAGTATTTT.

The chain is built from TRBV11-2 and TRBJ2-7; possibly TRBD1 for D (6 bases). V lost 0 bases, J lost 5 bases, and 14 bases lay in between. This CDR3 region has 15 residues. Germline V gives CDR1 SGHAT, CDR2 FQNNGV. The DNA of the CDR3 is TGTGCCAGCAGCTTAGATCTCAGGGGTGTGCACGAGCAGTACTTC. It translates to CASSLDLRGVHEQYF.

The sample holds many counts of this clonotype. The CDR3 nucleotides are TGTGCCAGCAGCCCTAGACGGCAGCCCCATGAGCAGTTCTTC. This encodes CASSPRRQPHEQFF. The rearrangement uses TRBV9 and TRBJ2-1; no clear D gene. V was trimmed by 4 bases and J by 8 bases, leaving 16 bases between them. The CDR3 spans 14 residues. Germline V gene lookup returns CDR1 SGDLS and CDR2 YYNGEE.

This clonotype was detected a few times. V gene TRBV11-2 combines with J gene TRBJ2-4; no clear D. This CDR3 spans 13 amino acids. The germline V gene has CDR1 SGHAT and CDR2 FQNNGV. The V end was cut by 5 bases, the J end by 6 bases, with 11 bases between. CDR3 nucleotides: TGTGCCAGCAGCGCTCCAAAAGGAAACATTCAGTACTTC. Translation gives CASSAPKGNIQYF.

This clonotype was detected ten times or more. The chain links TRBV2 to TRBJ2-5; TRBD2 matches at 12 bases. Trimming took 7 bases from V and 5 from J; bases not matched to a gene: 11. Germline CDR1 SNHLY, CDR2 FYNNEI. This CDR3 spans 16 amino acids. CDR3 residues: CASTYMGLAGGETQYF. The CDR3 nucleotides are TGTGCCAGCACCTATATGGGACTAGCGGGTGGCGAGACCCAGTACTTC.

V is TRBV28 and J is TRBJ2-1; a possible D gene is TRBD2 (6 bases). CDR1 and CDR2 from the germline V gene are MDHEN and SYDVKM. The V end was cut by 1 base, the J end by 6 bases, with 13 bases between. This CDR3 contains 15 residues. The CDR3 spells CASSLLGTAGNEQFF. In nucleotides, the CDR3 is TGTGCCAGCAGTTTATTGGGAACAGCGGGCAATGAGCAGTTCTTC.

This clonotype was detected many times. A read error may produce the germline difference seen at one junction end. The V and J genes are TRBV15 and TRBJ2-5; D is undetermined. CDR3 length equals 13 residues. The V gene's germline CDR1 is LNHNV and CDR2 YYDKDF (reference sequence). CDR3 in DNA: TGTGCCACCAGCAGAGAGGTGGGCCTTGGTCCTAACTTC. Its protein product is CATSREVGLGPNF.

There are a few counts of this clonotype. The chain has TRBV20-1 and TRBJ2-3; 7 nucleotides align to TRBD2. In germline, CDR1 is DFQATT, CDR2 SNEGSKA (reference sequence). This CDR3 region has 17 residues. J was trimmed by 5 bases and V by 6 bases; bases with no gene match: 20. CDR3 protein: CSAYAPLAGERIDTQYF. The DNA for the CDR3 is TGCAGTGCCTACGCCCCATTGGCGGGAGAGAGAATAGATACGCAGTATTTT.